This TCR beta chain was sequenced for a study of Ad26.COV2.S vaccination and SARS-CoV-2 variants. Across the whole study: Intramuscular Ad26.COV2.S doses were given once or twice, 56 days apart.

Libraries were prepared by immunoSEQ multiplex PCR; TCRdb keeps only in-frame clonotypes and omits some of them. The data contain 500,000 or so clones, around nine tenths of them seen just once; the ten biggest clones take up 10% to 15%. The CDR3 spans 14 residues. Germline values: CDR1 MDHEN, CDR2 SYDVKM. V was clipped by 4 bases and J by 2 bases, with 10 bases between them. Treatment in this sample: approximately 18 received Ad26.COV2.S at low or high dose, single or two shots; about 5 received placebo; per-sample allocation not given. Samples analyzed were those drawn on day 63 after the first vaccine or placebo injection. An Ad26 vector that expressed Wuhan-strain SARS-CoV-2 spike constituted the vaccine. This clone was seen only once.

The source of this sequence is a person aged 18 to 59 who received the Ad26.COV2.S COVID-19 vaccine or a placebo. The V gene is TRBV28, the J gene TRBJ2-3, with TRBD2 as a possible D gene (6 bases). The sequenced sample was peripheral blood, obtained in a trial of Ad26.COV2.S vaccine versus placebo. The CDR3: CASSYSGTTDTQYF. CDR3 in DNA: TGTGCCAGCAGTTATAGCGGAACCACAGATACGCAGTATTTT.